These 3 T cell receptor beta chains were sequenced from one sample in a study of cytomegalovirus exposure and HLA in healthy donors. Use of 60 Vbeta and 13 Jbeta primers characterized the PCR. Sequenced by immunoSEQ multiplex PCR; TCRdb stores in-frame clones only, minus some. Among 99,000 or so clones listed, approximately 79% were seen once. The sample consisted of PBMCs. These receptors were obtained from a man aged 55 to 70 in good health and CMV-seropositive.

The genes are TRBV5-8 and TRBJ2-7; TRBD2 might be the D (6 bases). The length of the CDR3 is 14 residues. Trimming shortened V by 4 bases and J by 0 bases, and 11 bases separated the two germline ends. CDR1 is SGHTS, CDR2 YDEGEE, per germline. CDR3 residues: CASSARGSSYEQYF. CDR3 bases: TGTGCCAGCAGCGCCCGGGGGAGCTCCTACGAGCAGTACTTC.

This clone has a count of ten or more. The chain carries TRBV18 and TRBJ1-5, with unresolved D. The length of the CDR3 is 15 residues. Looked up from germline, CDR1 is KGHSH and CDR2 is LQKENI. The V gene lost 4 bases and the J gene lost 6 bases, with 16 bases spanning the gap. Written as DNA, the CDR3 is TGTGCCAGCTCACTCGACGGAGTGGGAGGTCAGCCCCAGCATTTT. It encodes CASSLDGVGGQPQHF.

V usage is TRBV7-8 and J usage is TRBJ2-3, with D maybe TRBD1 (6 bases). V was cut by 3 bases and J by 7 bases, with 14 bases left in between. Germline V lookup: CDR1 SGHVS, CDR2 FQNEAQ. The length of the CDR3 is 14 residues. The CDR3 loop reads CASSLAGDFHTQYF. For the CDR3, the DNA is TGTGCCAGCAGCTTGGCAGGGGATTTTCATACGCAGTATTTT.